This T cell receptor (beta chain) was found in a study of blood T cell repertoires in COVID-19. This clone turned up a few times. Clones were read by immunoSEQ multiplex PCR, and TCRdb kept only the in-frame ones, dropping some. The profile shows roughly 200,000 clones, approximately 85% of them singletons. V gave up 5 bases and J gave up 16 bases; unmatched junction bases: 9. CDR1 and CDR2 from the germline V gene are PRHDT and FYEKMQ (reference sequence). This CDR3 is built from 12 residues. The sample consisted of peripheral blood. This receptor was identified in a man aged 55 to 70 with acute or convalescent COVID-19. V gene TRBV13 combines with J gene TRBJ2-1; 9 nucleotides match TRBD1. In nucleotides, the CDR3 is TGTGCCAGCAGCAGAGGGGGGACAGGGTTCTTCTTC. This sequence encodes CASSRGGTGFFF.